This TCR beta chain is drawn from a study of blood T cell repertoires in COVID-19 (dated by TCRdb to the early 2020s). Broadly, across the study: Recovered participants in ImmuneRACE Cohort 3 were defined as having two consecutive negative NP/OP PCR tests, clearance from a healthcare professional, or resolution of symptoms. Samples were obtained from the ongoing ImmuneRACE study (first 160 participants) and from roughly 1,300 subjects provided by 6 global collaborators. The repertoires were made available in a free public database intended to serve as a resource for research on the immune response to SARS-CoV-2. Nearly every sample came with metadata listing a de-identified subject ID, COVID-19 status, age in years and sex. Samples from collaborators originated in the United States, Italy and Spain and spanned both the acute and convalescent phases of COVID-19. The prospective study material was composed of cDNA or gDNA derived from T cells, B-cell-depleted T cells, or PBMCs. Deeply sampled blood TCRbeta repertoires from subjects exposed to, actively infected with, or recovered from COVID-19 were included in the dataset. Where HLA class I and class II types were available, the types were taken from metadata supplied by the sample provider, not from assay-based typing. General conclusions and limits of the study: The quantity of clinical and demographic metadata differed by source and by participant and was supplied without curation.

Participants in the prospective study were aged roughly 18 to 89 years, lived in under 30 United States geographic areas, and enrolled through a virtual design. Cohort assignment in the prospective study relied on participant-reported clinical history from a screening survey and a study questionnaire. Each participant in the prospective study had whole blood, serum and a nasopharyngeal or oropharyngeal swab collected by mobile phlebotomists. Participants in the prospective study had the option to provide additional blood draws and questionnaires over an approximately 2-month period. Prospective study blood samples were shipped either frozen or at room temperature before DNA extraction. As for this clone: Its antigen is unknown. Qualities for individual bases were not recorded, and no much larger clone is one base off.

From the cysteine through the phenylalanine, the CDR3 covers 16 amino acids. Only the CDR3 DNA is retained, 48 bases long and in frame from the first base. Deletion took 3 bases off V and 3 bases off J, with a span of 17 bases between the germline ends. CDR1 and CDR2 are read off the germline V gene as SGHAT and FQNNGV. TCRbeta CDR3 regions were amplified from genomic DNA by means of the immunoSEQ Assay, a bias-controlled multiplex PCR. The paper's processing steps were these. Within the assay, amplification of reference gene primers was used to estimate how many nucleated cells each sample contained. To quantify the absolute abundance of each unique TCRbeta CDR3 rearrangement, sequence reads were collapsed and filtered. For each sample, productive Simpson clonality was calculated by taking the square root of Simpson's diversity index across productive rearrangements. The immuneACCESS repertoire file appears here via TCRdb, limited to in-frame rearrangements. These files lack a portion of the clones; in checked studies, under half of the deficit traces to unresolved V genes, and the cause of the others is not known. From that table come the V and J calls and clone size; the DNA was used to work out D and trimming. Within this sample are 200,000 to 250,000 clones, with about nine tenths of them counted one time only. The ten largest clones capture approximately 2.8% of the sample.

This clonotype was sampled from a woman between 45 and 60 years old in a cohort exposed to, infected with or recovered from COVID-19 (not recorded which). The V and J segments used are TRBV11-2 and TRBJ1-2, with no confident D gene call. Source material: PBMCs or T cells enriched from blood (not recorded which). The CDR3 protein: CASSFLELSRDYGYTF. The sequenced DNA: TGTGCCAGCAGCTTTTTAGAACTGTCTCGGGACTATGGCTACACCTTC.